The present TCR beta chain was sequenced within a study of blood T cell repertoires in COVID-19 (dated by TCRdb to 2020 to 2022). Broadly, across the study: Samples from collaborators originated in the United States, Italy and Spain and spanned both the acute and convalescent phases of COVID-19. The material from the prospective study consisted of cDNA or gDNA derived from T cells, B-cell-depleted T cells, or PBMCs. The dataset comprised deeply sampled blood TCRbeta repertoires from subjects exposed to, actively infected with, or recovered from COVID-19. The repertoires were made available in a free public database intended to serve as a resource for research on the immune response to SARS-CoV-2. Samples came from the ongoing ImmuneRACE study (first 160 participants) plus 1,254 subjects from 6 global collaborators. The sample metadata nearly always contained a de-identified subject ID, COVID-19 status, age in years and sex. Where available, HLA class I and class II types were taken from metadata supplied by the sample provider and were not determined by assay-based typing. What the research found in general, with its limitations: How much clinical and demographic metadata was included differed by source and by participant, and the metadata was provided uncurated.

The immunoSEQ Assay, a bias-controlled multiplex PCR, was used to amplify TCRbeta CDR3 regions from genomic DNA. Per the authors' processing: Within the assay, amplification of reference gene primers was used to estimate how many nucleated cells each sample contained. To quantify the absolute abundance of each unique TCRbeta CDR3 rearrangement, sequence reads were collapsed and filtered. Productive Simpson clonality was computed per sample as the square root of Simpson's diversity index over productive rearrangements. TCRdb holds this immuneACCESS table with in-frame rearrangements only. Some clones are missing; in checked studies, unresolved V genes explain under half, and the rest has no known cause. V and J calls and clone size come straight from that table; D and trimming were deduced from the DNA. The sample table contains more than 200,000 clones; only one count was recorded for 80% to 90% of them. The ten largest make up more than 1.2% of the sample.

Whole blood was collected in K2EDTA tubes by collaborating institutions according to the institutions' own protocols. For TCRbeta analysis, collaborator samples were shipped as frozen whole blood, as isolated PBMCs, or as DNA extracted from either sample type. V is cut by 1 base and J by 1 base, and the space between the germline ends is 20 bases. There are 19 amino acids in the CDR3, from cysteine to phenylalanine inclusive. Here the CDR3 DNA is all that survives: 57 bases in frame from base 1. According to the germline V gene, CDR1 reads SGHVS and CDR2 reads FQNEAQ. A word on this clone: Its recognized antigen is unknown. Within one base of it there is no much larger clone, and no base qualities were kept.

This chain is built from TRBV7-8 and TRBJ1-3, and TRBD1 may be the D gene, going by 6 matching bases. The sequenced sample was peripheral blood. This TCR derives from a man older than 75 with acute or convalescent COVID-19. The CDR3 amino acid sequence is: CASSLGSGASIRSGNTIYF. The DNA sequence is given as TGTGCCAGCAGCTTAGGATCAGGGGCCTCAATCCGGTCTGGAAACACCATATATTTT.